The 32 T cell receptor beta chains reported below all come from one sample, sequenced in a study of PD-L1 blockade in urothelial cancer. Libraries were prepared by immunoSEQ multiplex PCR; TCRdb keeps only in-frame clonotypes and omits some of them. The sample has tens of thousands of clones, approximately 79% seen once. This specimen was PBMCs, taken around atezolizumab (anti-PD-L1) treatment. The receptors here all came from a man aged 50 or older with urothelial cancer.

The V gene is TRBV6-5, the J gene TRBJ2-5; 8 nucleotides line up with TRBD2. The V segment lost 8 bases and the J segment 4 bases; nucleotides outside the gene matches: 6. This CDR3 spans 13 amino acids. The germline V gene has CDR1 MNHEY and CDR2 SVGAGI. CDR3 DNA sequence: TGTGCCAGCTCCGGACTAGCCAGAGAGACCCAGTACTTC. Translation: CASSGLARETQYF.

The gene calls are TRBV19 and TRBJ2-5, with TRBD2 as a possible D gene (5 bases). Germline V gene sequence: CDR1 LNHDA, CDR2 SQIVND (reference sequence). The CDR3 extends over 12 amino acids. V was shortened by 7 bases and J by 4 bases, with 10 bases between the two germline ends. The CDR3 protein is CASIGVGETQYF. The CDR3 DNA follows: TGTGCCAGTATCGGGGTTGGAGAGACCCAGTACTTC. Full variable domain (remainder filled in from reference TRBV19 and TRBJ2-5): DGGITQSPKYLFRKEGQNVTLSCEQNLNHDAMYWYRQDPGQGLRLIYYSQIVNDFQKGDIAEGYSVSREKKESFPLTVTSAQKNPTAFYLCASIGVGETQYFGPGTRLLVL.

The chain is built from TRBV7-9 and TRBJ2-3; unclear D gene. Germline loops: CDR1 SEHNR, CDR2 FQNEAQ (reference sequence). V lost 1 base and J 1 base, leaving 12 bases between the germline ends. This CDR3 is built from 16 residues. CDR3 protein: CASSLVLGSRTDTQYF. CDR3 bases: TGTGCCAGCAGCTTAGTGCTAGGATCCCGCACAGATACGCAGTATTTT.

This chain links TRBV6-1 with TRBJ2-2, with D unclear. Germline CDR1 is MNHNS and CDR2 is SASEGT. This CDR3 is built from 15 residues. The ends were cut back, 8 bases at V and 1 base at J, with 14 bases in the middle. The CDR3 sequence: CASRLDIGNTGELFF. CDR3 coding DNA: TGTGCCAGCCGGTTAGACATAGGGAACACCGGGGAGCTGTTTTTT.

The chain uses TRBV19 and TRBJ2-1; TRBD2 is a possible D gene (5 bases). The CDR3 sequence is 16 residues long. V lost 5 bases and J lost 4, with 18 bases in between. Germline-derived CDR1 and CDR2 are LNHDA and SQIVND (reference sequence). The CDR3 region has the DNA TGTGCCAGTAGTCTTCTTACTAGGACGGGGTACAATGAGCAGTTCTTC. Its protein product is CASSLLTRTGYNEQFF.

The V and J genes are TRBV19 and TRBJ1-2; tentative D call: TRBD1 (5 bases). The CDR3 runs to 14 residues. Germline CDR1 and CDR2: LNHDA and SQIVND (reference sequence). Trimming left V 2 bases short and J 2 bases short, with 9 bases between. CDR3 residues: CASSIRGLNYGYTF. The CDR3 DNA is TGTGCCAGTAGTATACGGGGGTTAAACTATGGCTACACCTTC.

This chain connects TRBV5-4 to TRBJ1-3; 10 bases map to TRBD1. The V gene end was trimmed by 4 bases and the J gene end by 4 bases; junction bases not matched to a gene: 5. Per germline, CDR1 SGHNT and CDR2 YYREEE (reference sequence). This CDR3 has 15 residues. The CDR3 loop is CASSPGQGIGNTIYF. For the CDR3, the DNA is TGTGCCAGCAGCCCGGGACAGGGGATCGGAAACACCATATATTTT.

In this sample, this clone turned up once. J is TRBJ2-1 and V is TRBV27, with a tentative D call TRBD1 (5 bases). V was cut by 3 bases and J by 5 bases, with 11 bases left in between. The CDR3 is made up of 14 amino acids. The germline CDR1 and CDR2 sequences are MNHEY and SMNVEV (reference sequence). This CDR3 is CASSFFMGHNEQFF. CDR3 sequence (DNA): TGTGCCAGCAGTTTCTTCATGGGGCACAATGAGCAGTTCTTC.

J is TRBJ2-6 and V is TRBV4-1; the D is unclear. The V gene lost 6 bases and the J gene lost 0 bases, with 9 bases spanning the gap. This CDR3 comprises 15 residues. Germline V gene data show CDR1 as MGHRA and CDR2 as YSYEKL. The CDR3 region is CASSPRHSGANVLTF. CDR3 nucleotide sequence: TGCGCCAGCAGTCCCAGGCACTCTGGGGCCAACGTCCTGACTTTC.

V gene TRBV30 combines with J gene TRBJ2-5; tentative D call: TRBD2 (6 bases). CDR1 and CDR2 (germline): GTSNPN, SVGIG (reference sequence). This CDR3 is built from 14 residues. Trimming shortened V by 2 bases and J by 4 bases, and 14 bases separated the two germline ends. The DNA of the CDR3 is TGTGCCTGGAGTATACAGGCCGGGGGAGAGACCCAGTACTTC. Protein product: CAWSIQAGGETQYF. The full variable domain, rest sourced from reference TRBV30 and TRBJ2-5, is SQTIHQWPATLVQPVGSPLSLECTVEGTSNPNLYWYRQAAGRGLQLLFYSVGIGQISSEVPQNLSASRPQDRQFILSSKKLLLSDSGFYLCAWSIQAGGETQYFGPGTRLLVL.

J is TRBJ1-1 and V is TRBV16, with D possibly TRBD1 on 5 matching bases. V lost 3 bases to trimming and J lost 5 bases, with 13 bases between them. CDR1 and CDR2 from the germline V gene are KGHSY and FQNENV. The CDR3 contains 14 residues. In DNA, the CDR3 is TGTGCCAGCAGCCAGGGGGGGACGTGGACTGAAGCTTTCTTT. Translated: CASSQGGTWTEAFF.

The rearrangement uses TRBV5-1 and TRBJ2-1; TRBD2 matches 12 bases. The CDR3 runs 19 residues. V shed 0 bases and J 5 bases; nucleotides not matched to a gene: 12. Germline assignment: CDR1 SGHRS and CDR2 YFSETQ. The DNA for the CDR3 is TGCGCCAGCAGCTTGGCAGGGCTAGCGGGGGGGCCGACAGACAATGAGCAGTTCTTC. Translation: CASSLAGLAGGPTDNEQFF.

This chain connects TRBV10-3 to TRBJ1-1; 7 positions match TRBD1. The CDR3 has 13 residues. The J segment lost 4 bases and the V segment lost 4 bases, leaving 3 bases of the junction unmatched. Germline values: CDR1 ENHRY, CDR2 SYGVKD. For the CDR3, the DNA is TGTGCCATCAGTGGACAGGGCGGCACTGAAGCTTTCTTT. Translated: CAISGQGGTEAFF.

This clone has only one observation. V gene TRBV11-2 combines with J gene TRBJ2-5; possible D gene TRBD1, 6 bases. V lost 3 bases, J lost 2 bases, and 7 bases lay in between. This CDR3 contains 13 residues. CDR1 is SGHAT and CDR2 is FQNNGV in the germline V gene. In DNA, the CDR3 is TGTGCCAGCAGCTTCGGGACACAAGAGACCCAGTACTTC. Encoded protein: CASSFGTQETQYF.

CDR3 loop: CASSISGLAGGLGDTQYF. DNA for the CDR3: TGTGCCAGCAGCATTTCGGGACTAGCGGGGGGGCTTGGAGATACGCAGTATTTT. The chain recombines TRBV7-2 with TRBJ2-3; 16 bases line up with TRBD2. The CDR3 runs to 18 residues. Trimming at V came to 5 bases and at J to 5 bases, leaving 10 bases not matched to a gene. CDR1 is SGHTA, CDR2 FQGNSA, per germline.

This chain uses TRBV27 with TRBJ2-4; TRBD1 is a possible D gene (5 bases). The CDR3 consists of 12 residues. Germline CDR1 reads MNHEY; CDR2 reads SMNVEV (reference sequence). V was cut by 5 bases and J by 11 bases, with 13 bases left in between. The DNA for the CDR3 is TGTGCCAGCAGTCCTACGACCAGGGTTCAGTACTTC. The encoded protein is CASSPTTRVQYF.

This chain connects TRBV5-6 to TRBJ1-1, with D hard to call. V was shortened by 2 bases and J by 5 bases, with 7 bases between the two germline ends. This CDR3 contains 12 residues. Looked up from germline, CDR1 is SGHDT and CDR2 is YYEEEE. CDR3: CASSFGGTEAFF. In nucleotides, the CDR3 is TGTGCCAGCAGCTTCGGAGGGACTGAAGCTTTCTTT.

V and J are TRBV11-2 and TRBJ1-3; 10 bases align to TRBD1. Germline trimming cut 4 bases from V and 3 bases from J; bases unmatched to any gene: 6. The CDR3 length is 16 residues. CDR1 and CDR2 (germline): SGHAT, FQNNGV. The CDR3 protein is CASSSAGQGVGNTIYF. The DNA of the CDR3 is TGTGCCAGCAGCTCTGCTGGACAGGGGGTTGGAAACACCATATATTTT.

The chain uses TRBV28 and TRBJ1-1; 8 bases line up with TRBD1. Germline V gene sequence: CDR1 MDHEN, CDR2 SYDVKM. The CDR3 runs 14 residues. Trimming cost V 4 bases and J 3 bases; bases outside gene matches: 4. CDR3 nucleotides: TGTGCCAGCAGTTCCGCAGGGGGCCACACTGAAGCTTTCTTT. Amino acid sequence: CASSSAGGHTEAFF.

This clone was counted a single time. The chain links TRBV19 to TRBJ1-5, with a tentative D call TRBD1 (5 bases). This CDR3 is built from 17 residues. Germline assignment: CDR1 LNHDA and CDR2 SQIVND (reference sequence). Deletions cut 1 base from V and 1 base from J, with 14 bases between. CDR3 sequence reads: CASSIGPGPGSNQPQHF. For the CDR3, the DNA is TGTGCCAGTAGTATAGGTCCAGGGCCAGGAAGCAATCAGCCCCAGCATTTT.

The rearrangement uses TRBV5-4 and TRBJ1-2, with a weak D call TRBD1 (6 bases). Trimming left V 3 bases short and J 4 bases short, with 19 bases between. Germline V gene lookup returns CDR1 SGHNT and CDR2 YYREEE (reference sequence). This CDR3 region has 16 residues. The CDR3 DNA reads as TGTGCCAGCAGCTCCCCCGGGGGGCGAGGTTCCTATGGCTACACCTTC. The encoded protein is CASSSPGGRGSYGYTF.

Here the CDR3 reads CATSGSRATYTEAFF. The CDR3 region has the DNA TGTGCCACCTCCGGAAGCAGGGCGACGTACACTGAAGCTTTCTTT. The rearrangement uses TRBV19 and TRBJ1-1; D possibly corresponds to TRBD1 (5 bases). The CDR3 covers 15 residues. Germline V lookup: CDR1 LNHDA, CDR2 SQIVND (reference sequence). V lost 10 bases, J lost 3 bases, and 21 bases lay in between.

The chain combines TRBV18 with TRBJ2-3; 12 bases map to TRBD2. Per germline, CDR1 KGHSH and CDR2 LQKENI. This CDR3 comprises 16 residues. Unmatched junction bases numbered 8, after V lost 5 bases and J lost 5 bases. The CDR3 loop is CASSVATSGRKDTQYF. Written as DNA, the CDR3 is TGTGCCAGCTCAGTAGCTACTAGCGGGAGGAAAGATACGCAGTATTTT. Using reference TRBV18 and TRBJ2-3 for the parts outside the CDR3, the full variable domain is NAGVMQNPRHLVRRRGQEARLRCSPMKGHSHVYWYRQLPEEGLKFMVYLQKENIIDESGMPKERFSAEFPKEGPSILRIQQVVRGDSAAYFCASSVATSGRKDTQYFGPGTRLTVL.

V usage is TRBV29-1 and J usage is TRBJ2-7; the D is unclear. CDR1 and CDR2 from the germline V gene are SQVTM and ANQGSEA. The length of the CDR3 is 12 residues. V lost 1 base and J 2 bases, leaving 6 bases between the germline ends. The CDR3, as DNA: TGCAGCGTTGAAGGTAACACCTACGAGCAGTACTTC. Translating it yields CSVEGNTYEQYF.

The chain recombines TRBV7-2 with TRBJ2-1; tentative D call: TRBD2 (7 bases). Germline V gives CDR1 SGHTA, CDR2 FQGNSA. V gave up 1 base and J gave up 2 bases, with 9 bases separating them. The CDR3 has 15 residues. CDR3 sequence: CASSLEGGAYNEQFF. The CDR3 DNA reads TGTGCCAGCAGCTTAGAGGGGGGGGCCTACAATGAGCAGTTCTTC.

The CDR3 here is CASSESGAYEQYV. The CDR3 coding sequence is TGTGCCAGCAGCGAAAGCGGGGCTTACGAGCAGTACGTC. The genes are TRBV7-2 and TRBJ2-7; 7 bases agree with TRBD2. The V and J ends lost 5 bases and 4 bases, in that order; junction bases with no gene match: 5. CDR1 and CDR2 (germline): SGHTA, FQGNSA. The CDR3 runs 13 residues.

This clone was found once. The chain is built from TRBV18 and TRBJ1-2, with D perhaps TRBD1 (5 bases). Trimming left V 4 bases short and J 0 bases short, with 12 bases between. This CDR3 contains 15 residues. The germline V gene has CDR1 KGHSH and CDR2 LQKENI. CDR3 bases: TGTGCCAGCTCACTAGGGACTGTAGCTAACTATGGCTACACCTTC. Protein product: CASSLGTVANYGYTF.

DNA for the CDR3: TGTGCCAGCAGCTTAGATCAAGGGGTAAGGCAGTACGTC. It yields the protein CASSLDQGVRQYV. The chain couples TRBV11-2 to TRBJ2-7; D is perhaps TRBD1 (5 bases). Trimming cost V 0 bases and J 9 bases, with 12 bases left between them. This CDR3 spans 13 amino acids. Germline CDR1 reads SGHAT; CDR2 reads FQNNGV.

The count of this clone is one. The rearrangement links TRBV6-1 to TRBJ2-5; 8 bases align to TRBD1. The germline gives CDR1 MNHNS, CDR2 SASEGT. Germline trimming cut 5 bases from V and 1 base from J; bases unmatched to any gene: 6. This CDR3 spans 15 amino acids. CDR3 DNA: TGTGCCAGCAGTTCTGGACAGGGCCCCCAAGAGACCCAGTACTTC. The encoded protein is CASSSGQGPQETQYF.

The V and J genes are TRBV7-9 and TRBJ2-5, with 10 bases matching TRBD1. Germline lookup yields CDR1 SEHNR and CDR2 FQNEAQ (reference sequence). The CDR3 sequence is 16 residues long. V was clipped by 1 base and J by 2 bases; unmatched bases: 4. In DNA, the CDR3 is TGTGCCAGCAGCTTAGTTGGGACAGGGGAGCAAGAGACCCAGTACTTC. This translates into CASSLVGTGEQETQYF.

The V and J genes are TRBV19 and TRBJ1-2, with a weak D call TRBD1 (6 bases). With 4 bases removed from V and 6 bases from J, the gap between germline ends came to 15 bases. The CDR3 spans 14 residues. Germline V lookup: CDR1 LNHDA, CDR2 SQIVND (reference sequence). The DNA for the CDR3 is TGTGCCAGTAGTACGGACAGAGACTCTGATGGCTACACCTTC. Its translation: CASSTDRDSDGYTF.

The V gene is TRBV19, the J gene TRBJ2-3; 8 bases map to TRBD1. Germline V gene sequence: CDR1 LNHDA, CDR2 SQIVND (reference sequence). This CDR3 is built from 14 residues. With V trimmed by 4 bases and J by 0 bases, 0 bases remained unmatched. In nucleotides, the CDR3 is TGTGCCAGTAGTAGGACAGGGAGCACAGATACGCAGTATTTT. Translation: CASSRTGSTDTQYF.